The entry that follows covers one TCR beta chain sequence. Its target is unknown. The assay was immunoSEQ multiplex PCR, and TCRdb's table has in-frame clones only and misses some. The data show tens of thousands of clones, about 84% seen once. The data are from a study of a mutant IDH1 vaccine in newly diagnosed glioma. At the level of the study: Vaccines were first given 4-6 weeks after radiotherapy alone, or with temozolomide cycles. Sex distribution of treated patients was about 60% male and roughly 38% female; mean age was around 42 years. Study outcomes and limitations: Overall, around 93% of patients had vaccine-induced immune responses.

Specified time point: week 11, during vaccination. Topical imiquimod accompanied each vaccine dose, which consisted of 300 ug of mutant IDH1 20-mer peptide. With 9 bases clipped from V and 5 bases from J, the junction kept 11 bases outside the gene matches. The CDR3 is 15 residues long. The germline V gene has CDR1 SNHLY and CDR2 FYNNEI. The sequence was obtained from a man younger than 45 with glioma. The chain employs TRBV2 and TRBJ2-2; 8 bases match TRBD1. Sequencing used PBMCs, obtained from a glioma patient whose treatment included an IDH1 peptide vaccine. The CDR3 coding sequence is TGTGCCAGTGTAGGGCCAGGGGGCCGGACCGGGGAGCTGTTTTTT. This gives the protein CASVGPGGRTGELFF.